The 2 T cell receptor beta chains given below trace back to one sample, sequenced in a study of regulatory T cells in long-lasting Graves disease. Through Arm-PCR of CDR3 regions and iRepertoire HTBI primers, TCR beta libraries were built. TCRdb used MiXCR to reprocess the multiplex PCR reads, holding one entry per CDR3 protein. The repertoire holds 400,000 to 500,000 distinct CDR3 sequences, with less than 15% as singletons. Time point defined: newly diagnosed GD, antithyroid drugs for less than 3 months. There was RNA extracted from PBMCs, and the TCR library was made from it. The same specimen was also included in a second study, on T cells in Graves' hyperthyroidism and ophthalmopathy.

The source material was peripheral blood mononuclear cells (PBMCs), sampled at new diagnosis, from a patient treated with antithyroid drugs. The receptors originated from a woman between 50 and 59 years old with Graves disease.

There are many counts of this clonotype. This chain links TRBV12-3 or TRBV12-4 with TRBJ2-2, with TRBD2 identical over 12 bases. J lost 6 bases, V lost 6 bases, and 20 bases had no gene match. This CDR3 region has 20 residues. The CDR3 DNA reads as TGTGCCAGCAGCTCCTCTGGGACTGTACTAGCGGGAGGTAGTGCCGGGGAGCTGTTTTTT. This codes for CASSSSGTVLAGGSAGELFF.

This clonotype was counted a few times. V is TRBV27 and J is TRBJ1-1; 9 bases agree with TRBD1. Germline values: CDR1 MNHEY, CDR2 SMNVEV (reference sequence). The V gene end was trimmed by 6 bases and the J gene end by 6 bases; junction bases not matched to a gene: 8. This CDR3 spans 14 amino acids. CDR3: CASRRTTGGSEAFF. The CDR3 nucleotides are TGTGCCAGCAGAAGAACGACAGGGGGGTCTGAAGCTTTCTTT.